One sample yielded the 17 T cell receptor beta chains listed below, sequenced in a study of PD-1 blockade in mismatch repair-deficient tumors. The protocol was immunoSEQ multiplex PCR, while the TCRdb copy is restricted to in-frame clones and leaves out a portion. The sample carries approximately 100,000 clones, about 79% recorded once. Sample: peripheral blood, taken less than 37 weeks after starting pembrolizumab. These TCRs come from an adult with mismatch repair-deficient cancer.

The CDR3 sequence is CASSVVRARSGGRDYNEQFF. DNA for the CDR3: TGTGCCAGCAGCGTAGTAAGGGCGCGGAGCGGCGGGAGGGACTACAATGAGCAGTTCTTC. The chain links TRBV9 to TRBJ2-1, with 9 bases fitting TRBD2. The CDR3 consists of 20 residues. Unmatched junction bases numbered 16, after V lost 0 bases and J lost 3 bases. Germline-derived CDR1 and CDR2 are SGDLS and YYNGEE.

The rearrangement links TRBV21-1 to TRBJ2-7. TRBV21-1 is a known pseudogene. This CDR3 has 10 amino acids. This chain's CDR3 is CASSNYEQYF. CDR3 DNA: TGTGCCAGCAGCAATTACGAGCAGTACTTC.

For the CDR3, the DNA is TGTGCCAGCAGCTTGGATCCGGGAGGTTTGGATACGCAGTATTTT. Encoded protein: CASSLDPGGLDTQYF. The V call is TRBV5-4, the J call TRBJ2-3; 7 nucleotides line up with TRBD2. From germline, CDR1 is SGHNT and CDR2 YYREEE (reference sequence). This CDR3 spans 15 amino acids. The J segment lost 6 bases and the V segment lost 0 bases, leaving 7 bases of the junction unmatched.

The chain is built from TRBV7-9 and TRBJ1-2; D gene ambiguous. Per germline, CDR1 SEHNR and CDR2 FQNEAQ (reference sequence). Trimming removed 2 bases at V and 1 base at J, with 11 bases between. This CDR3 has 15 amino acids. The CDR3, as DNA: TGTGCCAGCAGCTTAACGGCAGACTATAACTATGGCTACACCTTC. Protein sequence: CASSLTADYNYGYTF. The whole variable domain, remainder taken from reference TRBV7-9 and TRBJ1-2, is DTGVSQNPRHKITKRGQNVTFRCDPISEHNRLYWYRQTLGQGPEFLTYFQNEAQLEKSRLLSDRFSAERPKGSFSTLEIQRTEQGDSAMYLCASSLTADYNYGYTFGSGTRLTVV.

The CDR3 nucleotides read TGTGCCAGCAGCCAAGTTAGCGGGAGTTGGAACACCGGGGAGCTGTTTTTT. Protein sequence: CASSQVSGSWNTGELFF. This chain uses TRBV14 with TRBJ2-2; 9 bases are a match to TRBD2. This CDR3 contains 17 residues. Germline V gives CDR1 SGHDN, CDR2 FVKESK. Losses at the gene ends were 1 base for V and 1 base for J; bases not matched to a gene: 4.

CDR3 residues: CASSLSGSSTGELFF. CDR3 DNA sequence: TGTGCCAGCAGCTTGAGCGGGAGTAGTACAGGGGAGCTGTTTTTT. This chain joins TRBV11-2 and TRBJ2-2; 8 positions agree with TRBD2. CDR3 size: 15 residues. Germline assignment: CDR1 SGHAT and CDR2 FQNNGV. Trimming at V came to 3 bases and at J to 8 bases, leaving 8 bases not matched to a gene. Together with reference TRBV11-2 and TRBJ2-2, the CDR3 gives the full variable domain: EAGVAQSPRYKIIEKRQSVAFWCNPISGHATLYWYQQILGQGPKLLIQFQNNGVVDDSQLPKDRFSAERLKGVDSTLKIQPAKLEDSAVYLCASSLSGSSTGELFFGEGSRLTVL.

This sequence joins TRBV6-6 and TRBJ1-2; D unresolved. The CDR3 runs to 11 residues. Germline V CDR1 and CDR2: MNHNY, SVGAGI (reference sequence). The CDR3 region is CAGNTNYGYTF. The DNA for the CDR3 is TGTGCGGGGAATACTAACTATGGCTACACCTTC.

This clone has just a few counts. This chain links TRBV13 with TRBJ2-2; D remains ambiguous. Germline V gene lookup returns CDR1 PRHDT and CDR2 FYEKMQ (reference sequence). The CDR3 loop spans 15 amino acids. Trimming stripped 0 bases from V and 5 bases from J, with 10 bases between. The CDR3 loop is CASSLGPHQTGELFF. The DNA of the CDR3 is TGTGCCAGCAGCTTAGGGCCCCATCAGACCGGGGAGCTGTTTTTT.

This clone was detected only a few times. The CDR3 reads CASARTDEKLFF. The CDR3, as DNA: TGTGCCAGCGCTCGGACAGATGAAAAACTGTTTTTT. The rearrangement uses TRBV6-6 and TRBJ1-4; D might be TRBD1 (6 bases). V gave up 8 bases and J gave up 6 bases, with 10 bases separating them. The germline gives CDR1 MNHNY, CDR2 SVGAGI (reference sequence). CDR3 length equals 12 residues.

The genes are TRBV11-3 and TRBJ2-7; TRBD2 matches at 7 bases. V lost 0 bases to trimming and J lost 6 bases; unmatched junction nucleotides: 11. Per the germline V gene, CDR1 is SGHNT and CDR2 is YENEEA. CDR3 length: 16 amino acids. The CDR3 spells CASSLDRPGGGSEQYF. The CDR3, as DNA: TGTGCCAGCAGCTTAGATCGTCCCGGGGGAGGGTCCGAGCAGTACTTC.

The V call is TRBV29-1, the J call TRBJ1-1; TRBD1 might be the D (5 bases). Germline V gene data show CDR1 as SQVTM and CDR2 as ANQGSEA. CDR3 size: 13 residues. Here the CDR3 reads CSASAGAGTEAFF. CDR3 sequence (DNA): TGCAGTGCAAGCGCCGGGGCGGGAACTGAAGCTTTCTTT.

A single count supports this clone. This CDR3 is CATAGDLQETQYF. In DNA form, the CDR3 reads TGTGCCACAGCGGGAGATCTACAAGAGACCCAGTACTTC. The chain combines TRBV19 with TRBJ2-5, with 8 bases that match TRBD2. The V segment lost 10 bases and the J segment 2 bases; nucleotides outside the gene matches: 6. This CDR3 has 13 residues. Germline CDR1 is LNHDA and CDR2 is SQIVND (reference sequence).

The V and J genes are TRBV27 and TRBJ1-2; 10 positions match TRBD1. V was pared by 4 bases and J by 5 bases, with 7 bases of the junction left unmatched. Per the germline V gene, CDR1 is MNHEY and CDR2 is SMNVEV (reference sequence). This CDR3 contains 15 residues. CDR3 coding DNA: TGTGCCAGCAGTTCGACAGGGGGCGGGGATTATGGCTACACCTTC. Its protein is CASSSTGGGDYGYTF.

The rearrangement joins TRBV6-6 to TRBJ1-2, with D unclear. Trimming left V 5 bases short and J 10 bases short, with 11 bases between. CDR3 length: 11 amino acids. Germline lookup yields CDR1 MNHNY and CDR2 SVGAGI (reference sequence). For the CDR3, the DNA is TGTGCCAGCAGTAACCCGGAGGTCTACACCTTC. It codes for CASSNPEVYTF.

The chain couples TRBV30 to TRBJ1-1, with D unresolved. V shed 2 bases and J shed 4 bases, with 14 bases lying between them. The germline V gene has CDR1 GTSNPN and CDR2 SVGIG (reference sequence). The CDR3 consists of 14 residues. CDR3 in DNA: TGTGCCTGGAGTCCTGCCTTAGTCGGCACTGAAGCTTTCTTT. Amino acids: CAWSPALVGTEAFF.

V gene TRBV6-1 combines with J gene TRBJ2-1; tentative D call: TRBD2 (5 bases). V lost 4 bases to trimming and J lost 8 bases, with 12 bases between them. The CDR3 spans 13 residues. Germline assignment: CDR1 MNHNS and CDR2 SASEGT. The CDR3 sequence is CASSVQEVDEQFF. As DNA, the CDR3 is TGTGCCAGCAGTGTTCAGGAGGTCGATGAGCAGTTCTTC.

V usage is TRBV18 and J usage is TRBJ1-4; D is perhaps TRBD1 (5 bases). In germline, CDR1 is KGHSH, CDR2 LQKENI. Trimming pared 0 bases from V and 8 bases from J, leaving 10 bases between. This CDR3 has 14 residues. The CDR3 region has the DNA TGTGCCAGCTCACCACCGAGGGGAGTGGAAAAACTGTTTTTT. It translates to CASSPPRGVEKLFF.